This T cell receptor (beta chain) was recovered during a study of technical replicates of blood from a handful of donors. Using immunoSEQ multiplex PCR, the repertoire was profiled, and TCRdb retains in-frame clones only, with some absent. Of 85,000 to 90,000 clones listed, 80% to 95% are singletons. CDR3 length: 13 amino acids. V was pared by 3 bases and J by 8 bases, with 4 bases of the junction left unmatched. Looked up from germline, CDR1 is SGHDN and CDR2 is FVKESK. The clonotype was recovered from a human donor in good health. Sequenced input: T cells isolated from PBMCs. The J gene is TRBJ2-1, the V gene TRBV14; TRBD2 agrees at 7 bases. The CDR3: CASSQTSPYEQFF. For the CDR3, the DNA is TGTGCCAGCAGCCAGACTAGCCCCTATGAGCAGTTCTTC.